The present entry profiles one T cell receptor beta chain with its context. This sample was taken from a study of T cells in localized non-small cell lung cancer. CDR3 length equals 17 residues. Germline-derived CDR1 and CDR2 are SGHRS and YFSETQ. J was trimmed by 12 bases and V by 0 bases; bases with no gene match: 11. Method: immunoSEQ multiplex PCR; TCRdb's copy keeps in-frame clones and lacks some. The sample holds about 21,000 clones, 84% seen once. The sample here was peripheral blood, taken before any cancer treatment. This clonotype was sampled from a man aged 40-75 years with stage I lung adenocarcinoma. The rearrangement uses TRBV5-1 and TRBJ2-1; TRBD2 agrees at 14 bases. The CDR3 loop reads CASSLAGLAGGHAGQFF. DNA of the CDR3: TGCGCCAGCAGCTTGGCCGGACTAGCGGGGGGTCACGCCGGGCAGTTCTTC.